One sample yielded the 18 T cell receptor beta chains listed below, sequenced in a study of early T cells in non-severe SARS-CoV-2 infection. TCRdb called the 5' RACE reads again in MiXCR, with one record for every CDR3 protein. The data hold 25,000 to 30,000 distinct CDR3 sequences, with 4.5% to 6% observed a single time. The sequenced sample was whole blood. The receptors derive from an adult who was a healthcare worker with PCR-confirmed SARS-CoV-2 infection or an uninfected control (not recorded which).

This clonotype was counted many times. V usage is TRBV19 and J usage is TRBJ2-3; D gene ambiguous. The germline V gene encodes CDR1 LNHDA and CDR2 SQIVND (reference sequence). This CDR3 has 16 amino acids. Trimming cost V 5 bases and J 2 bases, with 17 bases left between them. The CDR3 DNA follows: TGTGCCAGTAGTTGGATCGGGCGAGAACTCACAGATACGCAGTATTTT. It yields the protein CASSWIGRELTDTQYF.

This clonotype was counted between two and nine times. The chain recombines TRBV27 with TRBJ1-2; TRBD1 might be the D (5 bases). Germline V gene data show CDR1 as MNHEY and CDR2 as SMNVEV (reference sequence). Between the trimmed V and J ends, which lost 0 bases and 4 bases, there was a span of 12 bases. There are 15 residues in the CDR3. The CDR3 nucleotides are TGTGCCAGCAGTTTATCATTAGGCAGGGCCTATGGCTACACCTTC. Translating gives CASSLSLGRAYGYTF.

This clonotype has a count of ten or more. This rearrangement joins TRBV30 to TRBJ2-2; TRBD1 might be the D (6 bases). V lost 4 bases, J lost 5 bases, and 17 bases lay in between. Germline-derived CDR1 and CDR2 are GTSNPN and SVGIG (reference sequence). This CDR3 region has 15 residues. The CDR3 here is CAWTRDIRGTGELFF. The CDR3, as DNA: TGTGCCTGGACCAGGGACATCCGAGGGACCGGGGAGCTGTTTTTT.

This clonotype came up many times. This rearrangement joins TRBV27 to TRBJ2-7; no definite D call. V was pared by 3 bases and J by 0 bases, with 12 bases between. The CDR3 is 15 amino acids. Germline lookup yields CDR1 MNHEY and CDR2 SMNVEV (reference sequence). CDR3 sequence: CASSLAPPSSYEQYF. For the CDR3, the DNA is TGTGCCAGCAGTTTGGCCCCCCCCAGCTCCTACGAGCAGTACTTC.

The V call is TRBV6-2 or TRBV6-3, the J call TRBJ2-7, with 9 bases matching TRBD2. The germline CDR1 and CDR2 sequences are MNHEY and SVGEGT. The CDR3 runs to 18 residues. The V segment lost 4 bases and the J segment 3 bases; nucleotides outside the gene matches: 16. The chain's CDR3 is CASSSPREGLAGIYEQYF. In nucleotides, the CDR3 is TGTGCCAGCAGTTCCCCCCGAGAGGGCCTAGCGGGGATCTACGAGCAGTACTTC.

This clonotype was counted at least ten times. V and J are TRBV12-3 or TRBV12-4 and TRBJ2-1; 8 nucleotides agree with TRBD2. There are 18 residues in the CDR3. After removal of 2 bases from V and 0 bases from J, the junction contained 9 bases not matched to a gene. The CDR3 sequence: CASSLFPWREVSYNEQFF. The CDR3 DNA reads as TGTGCCAGCAGTTTATTCCCTTGGCGGGAGGTCTCCTACAATGAGCAGTTCTTC.

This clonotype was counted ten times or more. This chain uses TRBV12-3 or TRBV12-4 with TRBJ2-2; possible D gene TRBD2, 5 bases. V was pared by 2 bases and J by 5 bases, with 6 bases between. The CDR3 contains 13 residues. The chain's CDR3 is CASSLWETGELFF. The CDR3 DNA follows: TGTGCCAGCAGTTTATGGGAGACCGGGGAGCTGTTTTTT.

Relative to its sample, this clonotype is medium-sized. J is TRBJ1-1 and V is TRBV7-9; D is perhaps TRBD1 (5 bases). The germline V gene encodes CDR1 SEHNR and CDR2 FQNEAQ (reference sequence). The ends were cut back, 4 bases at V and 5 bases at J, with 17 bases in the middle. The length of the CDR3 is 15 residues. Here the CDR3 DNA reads TGTGCCAGCAGCTCCCGGAGAGGGGCGGGGACTGAAGCTTTCTTT. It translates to CASSSRRGAGTEAFF.

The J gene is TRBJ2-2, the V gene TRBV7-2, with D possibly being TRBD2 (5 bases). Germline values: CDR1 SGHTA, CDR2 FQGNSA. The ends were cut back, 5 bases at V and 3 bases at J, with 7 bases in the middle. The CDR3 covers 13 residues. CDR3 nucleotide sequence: TGTGCCAGCAGCCATAGCGACACCGGGGAGCTGTTTTTT. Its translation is CASSHSDTGELFF.

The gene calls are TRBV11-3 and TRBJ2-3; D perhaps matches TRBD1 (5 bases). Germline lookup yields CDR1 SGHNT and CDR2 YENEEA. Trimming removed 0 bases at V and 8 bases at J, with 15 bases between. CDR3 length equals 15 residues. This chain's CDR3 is CASSLDSQGQPTQYF. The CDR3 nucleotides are TGTGCCAGCAGCTTAGATAGTCAGGGTCAACCTACGCAGTATTTT.

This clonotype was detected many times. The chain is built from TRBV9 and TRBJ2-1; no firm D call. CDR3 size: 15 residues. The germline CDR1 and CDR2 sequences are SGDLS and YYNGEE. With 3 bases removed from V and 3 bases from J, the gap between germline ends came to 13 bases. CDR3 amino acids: CASSALSPGYNEQFF. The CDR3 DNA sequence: TGTGCCAGCAGCGCCCTATCGCCAGGCTACAATGAGCAGTTCTTC.

In nucleotides, the CDR3 is TGTGCCAGCAGTAATCAGGGGCTCGCTGAAGCTTTCTTT. This gives the protein CASSNQGLAEAFF. This chain uses TRBV25-1 with TRBJ1-1, with a weak D call TRBD1 (6 bases). CDR3 length: 13 amino acids. Trimming took off 5 bases at V and 6 bases at J, with 13 bases between the two ends. The germline CDR1 and CDR2 sequences are MGHDK and SYGVNS.

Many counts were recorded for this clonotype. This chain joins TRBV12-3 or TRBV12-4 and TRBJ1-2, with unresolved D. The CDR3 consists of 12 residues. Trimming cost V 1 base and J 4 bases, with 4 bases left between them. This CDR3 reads CASSLVGYGYTF. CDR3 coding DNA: TGTGCCAGCAGTTTAGTCGGCTATGGCTACACCTTC.

The CDR3 loop is CASSGLSDTEAFF. In DNA, the CDR3 is TGTGCCAGCAGCGGCCTGAGTGACACTGAAGCTTTCTTT. The chain links TRBV6-2 or TRBV6-3 to TRBJ1-1; the D is unclear. This CDR3 is 13 amino acids long. With 6 bases removed from V and 3 bases from J, the gap between germline ends came to 11 bases. In germline, CDR1 is MNHEY, CDR2 SVGEGT.

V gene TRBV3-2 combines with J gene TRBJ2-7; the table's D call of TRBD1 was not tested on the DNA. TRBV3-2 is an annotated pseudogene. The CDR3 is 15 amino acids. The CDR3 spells CASSPQDPATYEQYF. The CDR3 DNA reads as TGTGCCAGCAGCCCCCAGGACCCGGCTACCTACGAGCAGTACTTC.

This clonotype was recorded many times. This CDR3 is CASSGTLTGESQTQYF. The DNA for the CDR3 is TGTGCCAGCAGCGGGACCCTGACAGGGGAATCGCAGACCCAGTACTTC. The chain carries TRBV9 and TRBJ2-5, with 8 bases identical to TRBD1. The J segment lost 6 bases and the V segment lost 3 bases, leaving 13 bases of the junction unmatched. CDR3 length: 16 amino acids. CDR1 and CDR2 (germline): SGDLS, YYNGEE.

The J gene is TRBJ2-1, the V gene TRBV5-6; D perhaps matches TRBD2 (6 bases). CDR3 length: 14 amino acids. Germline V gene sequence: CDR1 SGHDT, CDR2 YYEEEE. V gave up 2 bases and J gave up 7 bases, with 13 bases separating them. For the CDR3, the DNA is TGTGCCAGCAGCTTTTTGGGACTCTTGAATGAGCAGTTCTTC. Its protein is CASSFLGLLNEQFF.

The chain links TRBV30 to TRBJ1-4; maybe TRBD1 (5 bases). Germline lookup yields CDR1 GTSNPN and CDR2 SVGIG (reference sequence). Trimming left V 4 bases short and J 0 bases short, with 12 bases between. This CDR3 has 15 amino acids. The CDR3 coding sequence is TGTGCCTGGACGGGCAGGGACTCAACTAATGAAAAACTGTTTTTT. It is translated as CAWTGRDSTNEKLFF. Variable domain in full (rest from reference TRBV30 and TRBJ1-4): SQTIHQWPATLVQPVGSPLSLECTVEGTSNPNLYWYRQAAGRGLQLLFYSVGIGQISSEVPQNLSASRPQDRQFILSSKKLLLSDSGFYLCAWTGRDSTNEKLFFGSGTQLSVL.